This T cell receptor beta chain was retrieved from a study of blood T cell repertoires in COVID-19. Study background: The cDNA or gDNA used as material had been derived from T cells, B-cell-depleted T cells, or PBMCs.

Trimming at V came to 5 bases and at J to 4 bases, leaving 6 bases not matched to a gene. In germline, CDR1 is MNHEY, CDR2 SVGAGI. The length of the CDR3 is 14 residues. In the authors' methods: Nucleated cell number was recorded as an estimate derived from reference gene primer amplification. Profiling relied on immunoSEQ multiplex PCR, and the TCRdb table lists in-frame clones only, not all of them. That table is the source of V, J and clone size, and D and trimming were worked out from the DNA. The sample has about 15,000 clones, around 74% seen once. The rearrangement links TRBV6-5 to TRBJ2-7; 9 bases fit TRBD1. Sequencing was performed on peripheral blood. The source is a man between 60 and 75 years old with acute or convalescent COVID-19. CDR3 nucleotides: TGTGCCAGCAGTCAGACAGGGGGTCATTACGAGCAGTACTTC. Its protein product is CASSQTGGHYEQYF.